Below, one T cell receptor (beta chain) is given with its context. The data stem from a study of shared clonotypes between healthy human individuals. Sequenced by immunoSEQ multiplex PCR; TCRdb stores in-frame clones only, minus some. The table shows under 750,000 clones, with approximately 77% occurring only once. The germline gives CDR1 SGHRS, CDR2 YFSETQ. The CDR3 spans 13 residues. Losses at the gene ends were 4 bases for V and 8 bases for J; bases not matched to a gene: 6. The J gene is TRBJ2-1, the V gene TRBV5-1; 7 nucleotides align to TRBD1. Material: memory CD4+ T cells sorted from blood. Indicated subset: CD45RA-negative fraction. This clonotype was obtained from a woman between 25 and 40 years old in good health. CDR3 bases: TGCGCCAGCAGCGAGGGGGCTGGCGATGAGCAGTTCTTC. Translating it yields CASSEGAGDEQFF.